This TCR beta chain comes out of a study of cytotoxic CD8 clonotypes in ibrutinib-treated CLL. Study context: Among the patients, about a dozen presented as relapsed/refractory and fewer than 16 as treatment-naive; roughly 17 showed unmutated IGHV. Mean values per sample were some 250,000 productive templates and 94,082 productive rearrangements.

Study-wide results and limits: Treatment saw public clonotypes, which were uncommon, either contract or stay stable. Clonality increased at ibrutinib response, then returned toward baseline at progression.

The assay was immunoSEQ multiplex PCR, and TCRdb's table has in-frame clones only and misses some. The sample has approximately 67,000 clones; approximately 80% are singletons. On this clone itself: The antigen remains unidentified.

This clonotype was obtained from a human donor with chronic lymphocytic leukemia. Specimen: PBMCs, collected at disease progression, from a patient treated with ibrutinib.

CDR3 protein: CASRQGSSYNSPLHF. The DNA for the CDR3 is TGTGCCAGCAGACAAGGGAGCTCCTATAATTCACCCCTCCACTTT. This chain links TRBV6-5 with TRBJ1-6; the D is unclear. The CDR3 runs to 15 residues. Germline CDR1 and CDR2: MNHEY and SVGAGI. Trimming left V 6 bases short and J 0 bases short, with 9 bases between.